This T cell receptor (beta chain) was recovered during a study of cytomegalovirus exposure and HLA in healthy donors. The PCR employed 60 Vbeta primers together with 13 Jbeta primers. Libraries were prepared by immunoSEQ multiplex PCR; TCRdb keeps only in-frame clonotypes and omits some of them. There are some 74,000 clones in the sample; over 60% occur only once, and 1.1% lies in the top ten. This clone came up once. The target antigen is unknown. Study results and caveats: Sequences of the TCR beta chain were said to predict the HLA-A and HLA-B alleles of most subjects accurately. In a later analysis, TCR beta V- and J-gene trimming was associated with a missense DCLRE1C variant. Judged likely to be a sequencing artifact was a cluster of highly shared sequence variants.

CDR3 length equals 13 residues. Germline V gives CDR1 MNHEY, CDR2 SMNVEV (reference sequence). V lost 5 bases and J lost 5; bases outside the gene matches: 2. Sequencing was carried out using PBMCs. The rearrangement links TRBV27 to TRBJ2-5; 10 positions match TRBD2. This TCR derives from a male donor in good health and CMV-seronegative. The CDR3 is CASSQRGGETQYF. CDR3 bases: TGTGCCAGCAGTCAGCGGGGGGGGGAGACCCAGTACTTC.